The 27 T cell receptor beta chains listed next were all sequenced from one sample in a study of cytomegalovirus exposure and HLA in healthy donors. Primers included in the PCR were 60 Vbeta and 13 Jbeta primers. Measured with immunoSEQ multiplex PCR; TCRdb has only the in-frame clones, and not every one. The sample gives about 59,000 clones, about four fifths of which show up once; 6.8% is in the top ten. The sequencing sample was made of PBMCs. These receptors all come from a man aged 25-45 years in good health and CMV-seropositive.

The genes are TRBV4-2 and TRBJ2-7; TRBD1 aligns across 9 bases. Germline CDR1 LGHNA, CDR2 YNFKEQ. Trimming cost V 1 base and J 0 bases; bases outside gene matches: 13. The CDR3 length is 19 residues. CDR3 bases: TGTGCCAGCAGCCAAGCTGGGGGACAGGGTAAGTGGTCCTCCTACGAGCAGTACTTC. This sequence encodes CASSQAGGQGKWSSYEQYF.

This clone has just one count. The CDR3 DNA reads TGTGCCAGCAGCCCAAGACTAGCGGGGGCCCTCGAAGGGTACTTC. It codes for CASSPRLAGALEGYF. V gene TRBV7-2 combines with J gene TRBJ2-7; 12 bases map to TRBD2. With V trimmed by 5 bases and J by 12 bases, 14 bases remained unmatched. The CDR3 totals 15 residues. Per germline, CDR1 SGHTA and CDR2 FQGNSA.

The rearrangement joins TRBV30 to TRBJ1-4; weak D call: TRBD1 (5 bases). Germline V gene lookup returns CDR1 GTSNPN and CDR2 SVGIG (reference sequence). The CDR3 runs to 14 residues. Between the trimmed V and J ends, which lost 3 bases and 0 bases, there was a span of 8 bases. CDR3 DNA: TGTGCCTGGAGACTGACAGCAACTAATGAAAAACTGTTTTTT. This codes for CAWRLTATNEKLFF.

This chain joins TRBV14 and TRBJ2-7; 10 nucleotides match TRBD1. Per the germline V gene, CDR1 is SGHDN and CDR2 is FVKESK. J lost 3 bases, V lost 0 bases, and 11 bases had no gene match. The CDR3 is 18 residues long. The CDR3 coding sequence is TGTGCCAGCAGCCAAGAGGTCGGAGGGGACAGGGGAGACTACGAGCAGTACTTC. Protein product: CASSQEVGGDRGDYEQYF.

CDR3 region: CASSLSGNTIYF. The CDR3, as DNA: TGCGCCAGCAGCTTGTCAGGAAACACCATATATTTT. The genes are TRBV5-1 and TRBJ1-3; no reliable D call. The germline V and J ends were trimmed by 1 base and 4 bases, with 3 bases remaining between them. Per the germline V gene, CDR1 is SGHRS and CDR2 is YFSETQ. This CDR3 spans 12 amino acids.

This clone came up a few times. This CDR3 fails to terminate in the conserved phenylalanine or tryptophan, so it likely reflects a read error. The limits of the CDR3 on the DNA are not certain, so only TCRdb's listed CDR3 is given. The CDR3 region is CASSSNRGLGYD. The chain uses TRBV5-1 and TRBJ2-4; the table's D call TRBD1 went unverified against the DNA. Both ends counted, the CDR3 spans 12 residues. Looked up from germline, CDR1 is SGHRS and CDR2 is YFSETQ.

V is TRBV4-3 and J is TRBJ2-1; 9 nucleotides agree with TRBD1. The CDR3 extends over 15 amino acids. Trimming at V came to 0 bases and at J to 9 bases, leaving 6 bases not matched to a gene. Per the germline V gene, CDR1 is LGHNA and CDR2 is YSLEER. CDR3 in DNA: TGCGCCAGCAGCCAAGACGCCGGGACAGGGATTGAGCAGTTCTTC. Amino acid sequence: CASSQDAGTGIEQFF.

The chain links TRBV5-6 to TRBJ1-2; the match to TRBD1 covers 11 bases. The V and J ends lost 3 bases and 8 bases, in that order; junction bases with no gene match: 9. Germline V gene lookup returns CDR1 SGHDT and CDR2 YYEEEE. The CDR3 runs to 15 residues. CDR3 loop: CASSSTGTGGRGYTF. For the CDR3, the DNA is TGTGCCAGCAGCTCAACCGGGACAGGGGGACGGGGCTACACCTTC. The full variable domain, in which reference TRBV5-6 and TRBJ1-2 provide the parts outside the CDR3, is DAGVTQSPTHLIKTRGQQVTLRCSPKSGHDTVSWYQQALGQGPQFIFQYYEEEERQRGNFPDRFSGHQFPNYSSELNVNALLLGDSALYLCASSSTGTGGRGYTFGSGTRLTVV.

The V and J genes are TRBV28 and TRBJ1-5; D is possibly TRBD1 (6 bases). The CDR3 has 17 amino acids. Germline-derived CDR1 and CDR2 are MDHEN and SYDVKM. Trimming took off 6 bases at V and 4 bases at J, with 22 bases between the two ends. The CDR3 sequence: CASRKNPVGGPNQPQHF. CDR3 nucleotides: TGTGCCAGCAGGAAGAACCCAGTGGGGGGGCCTAATCAGCCCCAGCATTTT.

The chain has TRBV7-8 and TRBJ1-5; 8 positions match TRBD1. Germline V gene data show CDR1 as SGHVS and CDR2 as FQNEAQ. CDR3 size: 14 residues. The J segment lost 7 bases and the V segment lost 3 bases, leaving 5 bases of the junction unmatched. Here the CDR3 reads CASSLRTGSQPQHF. DNA of the CDR3: TGTGCCAGCAGCTTGAGGACAGGGTCACAGCCCCAGCATTTT. The complete variable domain, with remaining parts taken from reference TRBV7-8 and TRBJ1-5, reads GAGVSQSPRYKVAKRGQDVALRCDPISGHVSLFWYQQALGQGPEFLTYFQNEAQLDKSGLPSDRFFAERPEGSVSTLKIQRTQQEDSAVYLCASSLRTGSQPQHFGDGTRLSIL.

CDR3 protein: CASSPQRTSGGLYNEQFF. The CDR3 nucleotides are TGTGCCAGCAGTCCACAACGAACTAGCGGGGGCCTTTACAATGAGCAGTTCTTC. V and J are TRBV28 and TRBJ2-1, with 11 bases fitting TRBD2. This CDR3 is built from 18 residues. Germline values: CDR1 MDHEN, CDR2 SYDVKM. The V gene end was trimmed by 5 bases and the J gene end by 4 bases; junction bases not matched to a gene: 13.

Turning to this clone: At one of its ends the junction is not consistent with the germline gene, which may arise from a read error. The chain carries TRBV10-3 and TRBJ2-1; TRBD1 matches at 7 bases. The V gene's germline CDR1 is ENHRY and CDR2 SYGVKD. The CDR3 contains 12 residues. This CDR3 reads CAIMETGKGRVF. CDR3 bases: TGTGCCATCATGGAGACAGGGAAGGGAAGGGTCTTC.

The chain uses TRBV5-1 and TRBJ1-2; possibly TRBD1 for D (6 bases). This CDR3 has 15 amino acids. The V end lost 4 bases, the J end lost 2 bases, and 15 bases lay between the germline ends. Germline loops: CDR1 SGHRS, CDR2 YFSETQ. CDR3 in DNA: TGCGCCAGCAGCCGAGGGGGGGAGGGGAACTATGGCTACACCTTC. Translated: CASSRGGEGNYGYTF.

The gene calls are TRBV28 and TRBJ1-2; 8 positions agree with TRBD1. CDR1 and CDR2 from the germline V gene are MDHEN and SYDVKM. The V gene end was trimmed by 1 base and the J gene end by 8 bases; junction bases not matched to a gene: 0. The CDR3 length is 12 residues. The CDR3 region is CASSLSGGGYTF. In nucleotides, the CDR3 is TGTGCCAGCAGTTTATCAGGGGGCGGCTACACCTTC.

The genes are TRBV5-5 and TRBJ2-7, with 8 bases that match TRBD1. The CDR3 has 14 amino acids. After removal of 3 bases from V and 7 bases from J, the junction contained 9 bases not matched to a gene. The germline V gene encodes CDR1 SGHKS and CDR2 YYEKEE (reference sequence). CDR3 coding DNA: TGTGCCAGCAGCTATATGGGACAGGCGGCTGAGCAGTACTTC. Translation gives CASSYMGQAAEQYF.

This chain connects TRBV7-2 to TRBJ2-7; D is undetermined. The CDR3 loop spans 12 amino acids. Germline V lookup: CDR1 SGHTA, CDR2 FQGNSA. The germline V and J ends were trimmed by 1 base and 5 bases, with 6 bases remaining between them. The CDR3 here is CASSLGRNEQYF. The CDR3 DNA reads as TGTGCCAGCAGCTTAGGCAGGAACGAGCAGTACTTC.

The V gene is TRBV4-1, the J gene TRBJ1-1, with D possibly being TRBD1 (6 bases). V shed 4 bases and J shed 3 bases, with 18 bases lying between them. Germline CDR1 is MGHRA and CDR2 is YSYEKL. CDR3 size: 16 residues. The CDR3 bases are TGCGCCAGCAGCCCACGAGGAAACAGGGCGGACACTGAAGCTTTCTTT. It yields the protein CASSPRGNRADTEAFF.

The chain has TRBV5-6 and TRBJ1-2; unclear D gene. CDR3 length: 13 amino acids. Germline V lookup: CDR1 SGHDT, CDR2 YYEEEE. With 0 bases removed from V and 0 bases from J, the gap between germline ends came to 3 bases. This CDR3 reads CASSLDTNYGYTF. The CDR3 region has the DNA TGTGCCAGCAGCTTGGACACTAACTATGGCTACACCTTC.

This clone came up once. The DNA for the CDR3 is TGTGCCAGTATCCGGACAGGGATTGGTGGCTACACCTTC. Translated, it gives CASIRTGIGGYTF. This sequence joins TRBV19 and TRBJ1-2, with 8 bases lining up with TRBD1. Germline CDR1 LNHDA, CDR2 SQIVND (reference sequence). The V gene end was trimmed by 7 bases and the J gene end by 7 bases; junction bases not matched to a gene: 8. The CDR3 consists of 13 residues.

This sequence joins TRBV6-4 and TRBJ2-7; 9 bases agree with TRBD1. The trim removed 6 bases at V and 3 bases at J, leaving 9 bases unmatched. The germline V gene has CDR1 MRHNA and CDR2 SNTAGT. The CDR3 is 15 amino acids. CDR3: CASRRRRQGVYEQYF. As DNA, the CDR3 is TGTGCCAGCAGGAGGAGGAGACAGGGGGTCTACGAGCAGTACTTC.

The chain is built from TRBV5-6 and TRBJ1-2; the match to TRBD1 covers 7 bases. With 2 bases clipped from V and 3 bases from J, the junction kept 10 bases outside the gene matches. The CDR3 is 16 residues long. Germline V gene sequence: CDR1 SGHDT, CDR2 YYEEEE. DNA for the CDR3: TGTGCCAGCAGCTTCTTAGAACAGGGGAACTACTATGGCTACACCTTC. Its protein product is CASSFLEQGNYYGYTF.

The genes are TRBV29-1 and TRBJ1-5; D perhaps matches TRBD1 (6 bases). The V end lost 4 bases, the J end lost 9 bases, and 28 bases lay between the germline ends. Germline V CDR1 and CDR2: SQVTM, ANQGSEA. This CDR3 spans 17 amino acids. The CDR3 DNA reads as TGCAGCGTTGTCCGGGGATGGACAGTGGGGCCTGGTTGGCCCCAGCATTTT. Amino acid sequence: CSVVRGWTVGPGWPQHF. The full variable domain, its missing parts supplied by reference TRBV29-1 and TRBJ1-5, is SAVISQKPSRDICQRGTSLTIQCQVDSQVTMMFWYRQQPGQSLTLIATANQGSEATYESGFVIDKFPISRPNLTFSTLTVSNMSPEDSSIYLCSVVRGWTVGPGWPQHFGDGTRLSIL.

The rearrangement joins TRBV5-6 to TRBJ1-2; 9 bases match TRBD1. The length of the CDR3 is 14 residues. The J segment lost 4 bases and the V segment lost 4 bases, leaving 5 bases of the junction unmatched. Germline loops: CDR1 SGHDT, CDR2 YYEEEE. In nucleotides, the CDR3 is TGTGCCAGCAGCGCGGACAGGGGAGCCTATGGCTACACCTTC. It specifies CASSADRGAYGYTF.

The genes are TRBV6-5 and TRBJ2-7; TRBD2 matches at 8 bases. V shed 6 bases and J 3 bases; nucleotides not matched to a gene: 10. Germline V gene lookup returns CDR1 MNHEY and CDR2 SVGAGI. There are 15 residues in the CDR3. The CDR3: CASRLTTGTSYEQYF. The CDR3 DNA sequence: TGTGCCAGCAGACTAACCACCGGGACTAGCTACGAGCAGTACTTC.

The CDR3 here is CASINSGQPNSYGYTF. Written as DNA, the CDR3 is TGTGCCAGCATCAACTCGGGACAGCCGAATTCCTATGGCTACACCTTC. J is TRBJ1-2 and V is TRBV6-6; the match to TRBD1 covers 7 bases. Germline assignment: CDR1 MNHNY and CDR2 SVGAGI (reference sequence). The junction had 15 bases not matched to a gene; V was cut back by 7 bases and J by 4 bases. The CDR3 spans 16 residues.

The V call is TRBV21-1, the J call TRBJ2-7; TRBD1, the D gene given by the table, was not confirmed from the DNA. TRBV21-1 is tagged as a pseudogene. The CDR3 sequence is 16 residues long. The CDR3, as DNA: TGTGCCAGCAGCAACCGGGCCACGGGGACAGCCTACGAGCAGTACTTC. Translated: CASSNRATGTAYEQYF.

As regards this clone: One end of the junction fails to match germline, which may point to a read error. This chain connects TRBV7-7 to TRBJ2-7, with a tentative D call TRBD1 (5 bases). The CDR3 is 14 residues long. CDR1 and CDR2 (germline): SSHAT, FNYEAQ (reference sequence). Written as DNA, the CDR3 is TGTGCTAGCAGCTTAGGGCCCCCAAGGGGCGAGCAGTACTTC. Translating it yields CASSLGPPRGEQYF. The entire variable domain, with the rest obtained from reference TRBV7-7 and TRBJ2-7, is as follows: GAGVSQSPRYKVTKRGQDVTLRCDPISSHATLYWYQQALGQGPEFLTYFNYEAQPDKSGLPSDRFSAERPEGSISTLTIQRTEQRDSAMYRCASSLGPPRGEQYFGPGTRLTVT.